The rows below give T cell receptor beta chains drawn from one sample of a study of T cell changes during pregnancy in multiple sclerosis. Clones were read by immunoSEQ multiplex PCR, and TCRdb kept only the in-frame ones, dropping some. The sample contains over 85,000 clones, 90% of which appear only once. The specimen was peripheral blood, collected in the second trimester of pregnancy. Receptors originate from a female donor in good health, enrolled as a control in a pregnancy study. The CDR3 runs from the conserved cysteine through the conserved F or W. Fields, in order: D gene, J gene, V gene, clone size, CDR3 length, CDR3 DNA, CDR3 protein. The D gene is left open where the match is weak. Clone size is not always given. Where it is, it says once, few, many or a class for expanded clones.

>NA|TRBJ1-5|TRBV2|NA|15
TGTGCCAGCAGTGGCGGGGGGCAAAGCAATCAGCCCCAGCATTTT
CASSGGGQSNQPQHF
>NA|TRBJ1-1|TRBV14|NA|14
TGTGCCAGCAGCCCTTTAACGGTGAACACTGAAGCTTTCTTT
CASSPLTVNTEAFF
>TRBD2|TRBJ2-7|TRBV11-1|NA|14
TGTGCCAGCAGCCATTTTAGCGGGACCTACGAGCAGTACTTC
CASSHFSGTYEQYF
>TRBD2|TRBJ2-5|TRBV5-1|NA|13
TGCGCCAGCAGGGGAGGGTTCCAAGAGACCCAGTACTTC
CASRGGFQETQYF
>TRBD2|TRBJ2-3|TRBV5-1|NA|16
TGCGCCAGCAGCTTGGGAGCGGGGATGAGGGCAGATACGCAGTATTTT
CASSLGAGMRADTQYF
>TRBD1|TRBJ1-4|TRBV19|NA|18
TGTGCCAGTAGTATAGACTGGAGACAGGGGGTTACTAATGAAAAACTGTTTTTT
CASSIDWRQGVTNEKLFF
>TRBD1|TRBJ2-7|TRBV6-5|NA|15
TGTGCCAGCAGCCCCGGGACAGGGAATCTCTACGAGCAGTACTTC
CASSPGTGNLYEQYF
>NA|TRBJ2-7|TRBV7-2|NA|16
TGTGCCAGCACGCCCGACAGCAGTAGATGGGCCTACGAGCAGTACTTC
CASTPDSSRWAYEQYF
>TRBD2|TRBJ2-3|TRBV4-1|once|19
TGCGCCAGCAGCCAGGAGGGGACTAGCGGGAGGTCGGGCACAGATACGCAGTATTTT
CASSQEGTSGRSGTDTQYF
>NA|TRBJ1-2|TRBV15|NA|14
TGTGCCACCAGCAGACCAGGCAGGTCATTTGGCTACACCTTC
CATSRPGRSFGYTF
>TRBD2|TRBJ2-2|TRBV30|NA|22
TGTGCCTGGAGTGTACGAGCATCATGGACTAGCGGGAGGCCTAGATTCGCCGGGGAGCTGTTTTTT
CAWSVRASWTSGRPRFAGELFF
>TRBD2|TRBJ2-1|TRBV11-2|NA|15
TGTGCCAGCAGCACTCGAGGGGCGGGGGACAATGAGCAGTTCTTC
CASSTRGAGDNEQFF
>NA|TRBJ2-2|TRBV2|NA|15
TGTGCCAGCATAAAAGCGGACAGAAACACCGGGGAGCTGTTTTTT
CASIKADRNTGELFF
>TRBD2|TRBJ2-3|TRBV6-5|NA|15
TGTGCCAGCAGGTCGTATAGCGGGAGCACAGATACGCAGTATTTT
CASRSYSGSTDTQYF
>TRBD2|TRBJ2-7|TRBV7-9|NA|16
TGTGCCAGCAGCCCAACAAGGACTAGCGGGAGTAACGAGCAGTACTTC
CASSPTRTSGSNEQYF
>NA|TRBJ1-4|TRBV27|NA|15
TGTGCCAGCAGTTTAAGGGCAGGGCGAAATGAAAAACTGTTTTTT
CASSLRAGRNEKLFF
>TRBD1|TRBJ1-1|TRBV4-2|NA|15
TGTGCCAGCAGCGGGACAGGGGGCGGTAACACTGAAGCTTTCTTT
CASSGTGGGNTEAFF
>TRBD1|TRBJ1-2|TRBV19|NA|16
TGTGCCAGTAGTCCCTACCCCGGGACAGCTAACTATGGCTACACCTTC
CASSPYPGTANYGYTF
>TRBD1|TRBJ1-2|TRBV6-4|NA|14
TGTGCCAGCAGTGACTGGACAGGGGGCGGTGGCTACACCTTC
CASSDWTGGGGYTF
>TRBD1|TRBJ1-4|TRBV4-2|NA|16
TGTGCCAGCAGCCAATCGACGGGACAGGGTAATGAAAAACTGTTTTTT
CASSQSTGQGNEKLFF
>NA|TRBJ1-2|TRBV6-1|NA|14
TGTGCCAGCAGTGAATATAGGGGGTACTATGGCTACACCTTC
CASSEYRGYYGYTF
>NA|TRBJ2-2|TRBV29-1|NA|13
TGCAGCGTTGTTTGGATAGCCACCGGGGAGCTGTTTTTT
CSVVWIATGELFF